A single sample gave rise to the 8 T cell receptor beta chains below, sequenced in a study of T cell changes during pregnancy in multiple sclerosis. Clones were read by immunoSEQ multiplex PCR, and TCRdb kept only the in-frame ones, dropping some. The repertoire includes 36,000 or so clones, around 89% of them detected once, and around 11% sits in the top ten. The sequencing used CD8+ T cells from peripheral blood mononuclear cells, collected in the third trimester of pregnancy. All receptors come from a female donor with multiple sclerosis, enrolled in a pregnancy study.

This clone was detected only once. The V call is TRBV15, the J call TRBJ2-1; D possibly corresponds to TRBD1 (5 bases). V was clipped by 1 base and J by 8 bases, with 12 bases between them. Germline lookup yields CDR1 LNHNV and CDR2 YYDKDF (reference sequence). The CDR3 extends over 14 amino acids. The CDR3 loop is CATSRVQGIYEQFF. The CDR3 DNA sequence: TGTGCCACCAGCAGAGTCCAGGGTATCTATGAGCAGTTCTTC. Using reference TRBV15 and TRBJ2-1 for the parts outside the CDR3, the full variable domain is DAMVIQNPRYQVTQFGKPVTLSCSQTLNHNVMYWYQQKSSQAPKLLFHYYDKDFNNEADTPDNFQSRRPNTSFCFLDIRSPGLGDTAMYLCATSRVQGIYEQFFGPGTRLTVL.

The chain combines TRBV27 with TRBJ1-2, with 9 bases matching TRBD1. The CDR3 is 15 residues long. The junction had 9 bases not matched to a gene; V was cut back by 4 bases and J by 6 bases. Germline CDR1 is MNHEY and CDR2 is SMNVEV (reference sequence). The CDR3: CASSSHWTGEDGYTF. The CDR3 DNA sequence: TGTGCCAGCAGTTCGCACTGGACAGGGGAAGATGGCTACACCTTC.

The chain is built from TRBV4-1 and TRBJ2-7, with 7 bases identical to TRBD2. This CDR3 is built from 15 residues. J gave up 3 bases and V 2 bases, and 7 bases lay outside the gene matches. Germline V CDR1 and CDR2: MGHRA, YSYEKL. This chain's CDR3 is CASSQHWREIYEQYF. CDR3 DNA: TGCGCCAGCAGCCAACACTGGCGGGAGATCTACGAGCAGTACTTC.

This clone showed up just once. The rearrangement joins TRBV4-2 to TRBJ2-1; 8 nucleotides match TRBD2. V was clipped by 0 bases and J by 3 bases; unmatched bases: 7. The CDR3 spans 17 residues. In germline, CDR1 is LGHNA, CDR2 YNFKEQ. The CDR3 sequence: CASSQDWSGSSYNEQFF. The CDR3 DNA is TGTGCCAGCAGCCAAGATTGGAGCGGGAGTAGCTACAATGAGCAGTTCTTC.

The rearrangement links TRBV19 to TRBJ2-2; D possibly corresponds to TRBD2 (5 bases). With 3 bases removed from V and 5 bases from J, the gap between germline ends came to 10 bases. The CDR3 length is 14 residues. The germline V gene has CDR1 LNHDA and CDR2 SQIVND (reference sequence). CDR3: CASSMGAGTGELFF. The CDR3 nucleotides read TGTGCCAGTAGTATGGGAGCTGGTACCGGGGAGCTGTTTTTT.

The chain couples TRBV7-2 to TRBJ2-7; D gene ambiguous. This CDR3 contains 13 residues. V lost 5 bases, J lost 2 bases, and 10 bases lay in between. Germline V gene data show CDR1 as SGHTA and CDR2 as FQGNSA. The CDR3 nucleotides are TGTGCCAGCAGCCCTCCTGGGCCCTACGAGCAGTACTTC. Its translation: CASSPPGPYEQYF.

The V and J genes are TRBV11-2 and TRBJ2-7, with 10 bases identical to TRBD2. CDR1 is SGHAT and CDR2 is FQNNGV in the germline V gene. The CDR3 runs to 15 residues. Losses at the gene ends were 1 base for V and 4 bases for J; bases not matched to a gene: 4. This CDR3 reads CASSLGTSGKYEQYF. DNA for the CDR3: TGTGCCAGCAGCTTAGGGACTAGCGGAAAATACGAGCAGTACTTC. The full variable domain, with the rest looked up from reference TRBV11-2 and TRBJ2-7, is EAGVAQSPRYKIIEKRQSVAFWCNPISGHATLYWYQQILGQGPKLLIQFQNNGVVDDSQLPKDRFSAERLKGVDSTLKIQPAKLEDSAVYLCASSLGTSGKYEQYFGPGTRLTVT.

The chain is built from TRBV27 and TRBJ2-7; TRBD1 matches 7 bases. The CDR3 has 13 residues. Germline V lookup: CDR1 MNHEY, CDR2 SMNVEV (reference sequence). Losses at the gene ends were 2 bases for V and 3 bases for J; bases not matched to a gene: 1. The CDR3 sequence is CASSLRTGYEQYF. CDR3 nucleotide sequence: TGTGCCAGCAGTTTAAGGACAGGCTACGAGCAGTACTTC.